Sequencing of this TCR beta chain was carried out in a study of blood T cell repertoires in COVID-19. Study-wide context: Sites across the United States, Italy and Spain contributed samples from acute and convalescent COVID-19. The analysed material was cDNA or gDNA that came from T cells, B-cell-depleted T cells, or PBMCs.

CDR1 and CDR2 from the germline V gene are SGHRS and YFSETQ. V was cut by 0 bases and J by 5 bases, with 17 bases left in between. The CDR3 loop spans 16 amino acids. Under the authors' procedure: Reference gene primer amplification yielded estimated nucleated cell counts. Profiled with immunoSEQ multiplex PCR; TCRdb holds only in-frame clones, not every one. For V, J and clone size, that table is used; D and trimming come from the DNA. The table records hundreds of thousands of clones, around 90% of them present only once. V usage is TRBV5-1 and J usage is TRBJ2-5, with a tentative D call TRBD2 (6 bases). Sequenced sample: peripheral blood. The sequence came from a man in his 60s who had recovered from COVID-19. CDR3 sequence: CASSLAGTLGGETQYF. The CDR3 DNA sequence: TGCGCCAGCAGCTTGGCCGGGACCTTAGGAGGGGAGACCCAGTACTTC. The whole variable domain, remainder taken from reference TRBV5-1 and TRBJ2-5, is KAGVTQTPRYLIKTRGQQVTLSCSPISGHRSVSWYQQTPGQGLQFLFEYFSETQRNKGNFPGRFSGRQFSNSRSEMNVSTLELGDSALYLCASSLAGTLGGETQYFGPGTRLLVL.